This T cell receptor beta chain appears in the sequencing data of a study of T cell responses to AZD1222 COVID-19 vaccine. Measured with immunoSEQ multiplex PCR; TCRdb has only the in-frame clones, and not every one. Of roughly 29,000 clones detected, 93% appear once; the ten largest clones hold 8% to 9%. The study, taken as a whole, reports: Nearly half of spike-specific TCRs reportedly target unmutated variant regions.

As for this clone: Its specificity is not known.

This sequence was found in an adult in good health. This material consisted of peripheral blood, taken on day 0 of AZD1222 vaccination.

Written as DNA, the CDR3 is TGTGCCAGCAGTGAGATGACTAGCGGGGAGTTCCAAGAGACCCAGTACTTC. Protein sequence: CASSEMTSGEFQETQYF. The V call is TRBV25-1, the J call TRBJ2-5, with TRBD2 matching over 11 bases. Germline CDR1 reads MGHDK; CDR2 reads SYGVNS. CDR3 size: 17 residues. J lost 1 base, V lost 3 bases, and 7 bases had no gene match.